This T cell receptor (beta chain) was retrieved from a study of blood T cell repertoires in COVID-19. About the study: Specimens from acute and convalescent COVID-19 originated in the United States, Italy and Spain. Sources were T cells, B-cell-depleted T cells, or PBMCs; the material itself was cDNA or gDNA.

The assay was immunoSEQ multiplex PCR, and TCRdb's table has in-frame clones only and misses some. The sample contains hundreds of thousands of clones, roughly nine tenths of which appear only once. There are 16 residues in the CDR3. With 5 bases removed from V and 2 bases from J, the gap between germline ends came to 18 bases. The V gene's germline CDR1 is LGHNA and CDR2 YSLEER. The chain employs TRBV4-3 and TRBJ1-2; possibly TRBD1 for D (5 bases). The clonotype originates from a man younger than 35 with active or convalescent COVID-19. The sample comprised peripheral blood. The CDR3 DNA follows: TGCGCCAGCAGCTCAGGGAAAAGATCCACAAACTATGGCTACACCTTC. It specifies CASSSGKRSTNYGYTF.